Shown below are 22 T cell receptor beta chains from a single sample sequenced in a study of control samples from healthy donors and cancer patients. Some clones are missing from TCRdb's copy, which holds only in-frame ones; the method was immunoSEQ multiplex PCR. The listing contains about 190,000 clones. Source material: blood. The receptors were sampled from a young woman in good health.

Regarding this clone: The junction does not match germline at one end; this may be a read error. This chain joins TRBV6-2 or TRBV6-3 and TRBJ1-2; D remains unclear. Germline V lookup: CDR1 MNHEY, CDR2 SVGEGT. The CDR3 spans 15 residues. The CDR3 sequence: CASSYSIGGGYDYTF. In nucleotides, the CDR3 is TGTGCCAGCAGTTACTCGATCGGCGGTGGGTATGACTACACCTTC.

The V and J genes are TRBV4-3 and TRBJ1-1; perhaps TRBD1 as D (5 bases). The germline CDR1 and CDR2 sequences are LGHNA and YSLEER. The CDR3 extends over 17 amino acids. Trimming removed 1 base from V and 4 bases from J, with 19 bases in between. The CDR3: CASSQVYFVRGSTEAFF. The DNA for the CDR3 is TGCGCCAGCAGCCAAGTTTATTTTGTAAGGGGCAGCACTGAAGCTTTCTTT.

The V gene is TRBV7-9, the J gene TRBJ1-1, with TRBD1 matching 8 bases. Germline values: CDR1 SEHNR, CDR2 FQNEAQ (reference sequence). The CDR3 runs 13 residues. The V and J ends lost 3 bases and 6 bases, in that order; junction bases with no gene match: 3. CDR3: CASSFQQGAEAFF. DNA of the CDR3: TGTGCCAGCAGCTTCCAACAGGGGGCTGAAGCTTTCTTT.

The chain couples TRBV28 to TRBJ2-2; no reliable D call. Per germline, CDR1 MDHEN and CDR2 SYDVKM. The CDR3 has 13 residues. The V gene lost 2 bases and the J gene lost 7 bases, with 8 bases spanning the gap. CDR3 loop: CASSLRSGGELFF. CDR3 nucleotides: TGTGCCAGCAGTTTAAGATCTGGCGGGGAGCTGTTTTTT. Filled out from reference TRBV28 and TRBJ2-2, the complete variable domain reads DVKVTQSSRYLVKRTGEKVFLECVQDMDHENMFWYRQDPGLGLRLIYFSYDVKMKEKGDIPEGYSVSREKKERFSLILESASTNQTSMYLCASSLRSGGELFFGEGSRLTVL.

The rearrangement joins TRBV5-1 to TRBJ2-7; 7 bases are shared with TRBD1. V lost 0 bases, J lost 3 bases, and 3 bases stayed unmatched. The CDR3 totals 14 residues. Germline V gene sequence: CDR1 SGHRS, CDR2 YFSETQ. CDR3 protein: CASSLETGFYEQYF. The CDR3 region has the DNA TGCGCCAGCAGCTTGGAGACAGGGTTCTACGAGCAGTACTTC.

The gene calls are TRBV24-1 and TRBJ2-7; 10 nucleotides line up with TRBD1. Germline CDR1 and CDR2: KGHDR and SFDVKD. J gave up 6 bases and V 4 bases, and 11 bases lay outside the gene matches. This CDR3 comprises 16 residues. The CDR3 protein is CATSDRGQGGRAEQYF. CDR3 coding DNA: TGTGCCACCAGTGACCGTGGACAGGGGGGTAGGGCCGAGCAGTACTTC.

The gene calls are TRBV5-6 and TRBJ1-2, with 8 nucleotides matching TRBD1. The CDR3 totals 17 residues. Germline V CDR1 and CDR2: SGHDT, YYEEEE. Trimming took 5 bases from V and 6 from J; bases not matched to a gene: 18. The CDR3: CASRSRGRRGGGDGYTF. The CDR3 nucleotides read TGTGCCAGCAGGTCCAGGGGGCGCCGGGGAGGAGGGGATGGCTACACCTTC.

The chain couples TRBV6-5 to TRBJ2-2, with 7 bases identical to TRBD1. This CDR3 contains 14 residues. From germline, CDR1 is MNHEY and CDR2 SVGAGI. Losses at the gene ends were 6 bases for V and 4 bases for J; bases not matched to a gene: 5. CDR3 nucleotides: TGTGCCAGCAGGACCGGACAGGCCACCGGGGAGCTGTTTTTT. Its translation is CASRTGQATGELFF.

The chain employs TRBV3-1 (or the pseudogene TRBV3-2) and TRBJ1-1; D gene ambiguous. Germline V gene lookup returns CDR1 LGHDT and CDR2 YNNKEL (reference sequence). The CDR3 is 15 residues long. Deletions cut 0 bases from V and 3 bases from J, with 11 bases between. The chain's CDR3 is CASSQDLSRDTEAFF. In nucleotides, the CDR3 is TGTGCCAGCAGCCAAGATTTGAGTCGGGACACTGAAGCTTTCTTT.

The CDR3 sequence is CASSSYRRVGGTGTDTQYF. CDR3 coding DNA: TGTGCCAGCAGCTCCTATCGGCGGGTTGGGGGGACCGGCACAGATACGCAGTATTTT. V is TRBV7-8 and J is TRBJ2-3; a weak D match, TRBD2 (6 bases). Germline V CDR1 and CDR2: SGHVS, FQNEAQ. V lost 4 bases to trimming and J lost 1 base, with 24 bases between them. CDR3 length equals 19 residues.

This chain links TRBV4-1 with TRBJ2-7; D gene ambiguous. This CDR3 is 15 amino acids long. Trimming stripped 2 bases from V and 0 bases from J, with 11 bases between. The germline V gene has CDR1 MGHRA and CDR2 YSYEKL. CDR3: CASSQPSPSSYEQYF. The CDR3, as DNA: TGCGCCAGCAGCCAACCTTCCCCAAGCTCCTACGAGCAGTACTTC.

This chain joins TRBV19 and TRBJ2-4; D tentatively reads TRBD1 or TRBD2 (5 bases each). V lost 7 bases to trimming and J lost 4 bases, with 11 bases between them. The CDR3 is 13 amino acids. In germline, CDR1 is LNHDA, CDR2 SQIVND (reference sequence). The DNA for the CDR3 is TGTGCCAGTATGGGGGACCGGAAAAACATTCAGTACTTC. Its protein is CASMGDRKNIQYF.

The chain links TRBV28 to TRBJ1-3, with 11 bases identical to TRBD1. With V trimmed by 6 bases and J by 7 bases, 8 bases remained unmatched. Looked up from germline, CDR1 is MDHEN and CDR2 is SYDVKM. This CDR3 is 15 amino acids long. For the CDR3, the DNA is TGTGCCAGCAGCCTAGCTGGACAGGGGGCTAACACCATATATTTT. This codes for CASSLAGQGANTIYF.

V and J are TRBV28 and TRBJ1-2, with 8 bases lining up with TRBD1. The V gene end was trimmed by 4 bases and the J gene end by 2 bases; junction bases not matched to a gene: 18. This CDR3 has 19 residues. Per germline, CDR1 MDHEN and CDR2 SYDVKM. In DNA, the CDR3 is TGTGCCAGCAGTTCCCCTCAATACAGGGGGGTGCCCTCAAACTATGGCTACACCTTC. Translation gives CASSSPQYRGVPSNYGYTF.

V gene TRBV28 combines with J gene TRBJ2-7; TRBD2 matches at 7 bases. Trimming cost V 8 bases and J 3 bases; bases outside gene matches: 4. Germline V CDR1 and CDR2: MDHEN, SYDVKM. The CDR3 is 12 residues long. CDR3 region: CASGGGYYEQYF. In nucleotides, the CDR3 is TGTGCCAGCGGGGGAGGGTACTACGAGCAGTACTTC. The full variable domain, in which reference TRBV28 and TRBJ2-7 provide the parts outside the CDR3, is DVKVTQSSRYLVKRTGEKVFLECVQDMDHENMFWYRQDPGLGLRLIYFSYDVKMKEKGDIPEGYSVSREKKERFSLILESASTNQTSMYLCASGGGYYEQYFGPGTRLTVT.

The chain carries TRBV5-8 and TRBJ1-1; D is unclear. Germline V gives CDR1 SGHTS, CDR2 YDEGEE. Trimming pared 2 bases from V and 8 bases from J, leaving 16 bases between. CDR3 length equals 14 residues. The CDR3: CASSLLIGRSEAFF. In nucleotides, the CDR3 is TGTGCCAGCAGCTTATTAATCGGGCGGTCAGAAGCTTTCTTT.

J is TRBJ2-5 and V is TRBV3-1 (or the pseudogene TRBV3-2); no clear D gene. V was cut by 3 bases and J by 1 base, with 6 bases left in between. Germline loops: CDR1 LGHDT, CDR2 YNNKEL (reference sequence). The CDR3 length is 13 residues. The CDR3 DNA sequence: TGTGCCAGCAGCCAGGCTCCCCAAGAGACCCAGTACTTC. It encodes CASSQAPQETQYF.

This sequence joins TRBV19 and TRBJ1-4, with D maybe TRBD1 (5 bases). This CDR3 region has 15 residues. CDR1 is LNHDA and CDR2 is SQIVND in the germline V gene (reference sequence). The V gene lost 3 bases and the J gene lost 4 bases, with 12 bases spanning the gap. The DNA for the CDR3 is TGTGCCAGTAGTATTAGCCGGGGGAGTAATGAAAAACTGTTTTTT. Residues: CASSISRGSNEKLFF.

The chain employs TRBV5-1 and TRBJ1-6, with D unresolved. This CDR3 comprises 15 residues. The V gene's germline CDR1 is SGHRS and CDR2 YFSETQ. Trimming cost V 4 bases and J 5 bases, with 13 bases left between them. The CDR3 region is CASSVLGLDNSPLHF. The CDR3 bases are TGCGCCAGCAGCGTTTTGGGCCTCGATAATTCACCCCTCCACTTT.

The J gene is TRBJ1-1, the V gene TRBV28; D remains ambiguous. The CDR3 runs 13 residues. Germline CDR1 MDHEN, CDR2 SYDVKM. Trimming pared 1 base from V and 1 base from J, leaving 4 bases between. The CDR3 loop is CASSLFQNTEAFF. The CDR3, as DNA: TGTGCCAGCAGTTTATTCCAGAACACTGAAGCTTTCTTT.

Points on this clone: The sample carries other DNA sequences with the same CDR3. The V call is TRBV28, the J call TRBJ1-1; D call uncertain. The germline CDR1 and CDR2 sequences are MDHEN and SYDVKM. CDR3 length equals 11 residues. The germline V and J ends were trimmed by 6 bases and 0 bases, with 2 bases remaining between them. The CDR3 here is CASRLNTEAFF. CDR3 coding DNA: TGTGCCAGCAGACTGAACACTGAAGCTTTCTTT.

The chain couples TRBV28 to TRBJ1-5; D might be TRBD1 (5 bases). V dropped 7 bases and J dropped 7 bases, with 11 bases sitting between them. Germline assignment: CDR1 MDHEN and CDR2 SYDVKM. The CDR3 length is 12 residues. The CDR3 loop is CASMGGGQPQHF. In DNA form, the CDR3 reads TGTGCCAGCATGGGGGGTGGGCAGCCCCAGCATTTT.